A selection of T cell receptor beta chains follows, all from one sample in a study of early T cells in non-severe SARS-CoV-2 infection. TCRdb processed the 5' RACE reads anew with MiXCR; each CDR3 protein has one entry. In the table there are roughly 49,000 distinct CDR3 sequences, 4% to 5% of which are singletons. The sample taken for sequencing was whole blood. The source is an adult who was a healthcare worker with PCR-confirmed SARS-CoV-2 infection or an uninfected control (not recorded which). The conserved cysteine and the conserved F or W are not part of the CDR3 here. The D gene is left open where the match is weak. Where a row states a size, it is once, few, many or the class of an expanded clone; other rows omit it.

v_gene,abundance,d_gene,j_gene,CDR3aa
TRBV29-1,many,TRBD1,TRBJ1-2,SVLSQGAQGNYGYT
TRBV18,many,TRBD1,TRBJ1-1,ASSPRTGANTEAF
TRBV5-1,many,TRBD2,TRBJ2-3,ASSRLGLAESGDTQY
TRBV12-3/TRBV12-4,-,TRBD2,TRBJ2-3,ASSGGGTTGDTQY
TRBV27,few,-,TRBJ1-6,ASSLFRGYNSPLH
TRBV6-5,many,-,TRBJ2-1,ASSRPGGVDNEQF
TRBV24-1,many,-,TRBJ1-1,ATRDFWNTEAF
TRBV7-9,many,-,TRBJ1-1,ASSWVHGAEAF
TRBV20-1,many,-,TRBJ2-7,SARDPASYEQY
TRBV24-1,many,-,TRBJ2-7,ATTGDGDEQY
TRBV9,-,TRBD2,TRBJ2-7,ASSVVASGAYEQY
TRBV11-3,many,-,TRBJ2-2,ASSYGQAPEELF
TRBV25-1,many,-,TRBJ1-1,ASSDNQEAF
TRBV7-2,-,-,TRBJ2-4,ASSLGGLNIQY
TRBV12-3/TRBV12-4,many,-,TRBJ1-2,ASSFPQGSFGYT
TRBV12-3/TRBV12-4,many,TRBD2,TRBJ2-1,ASSAGTSGGFQF
TRBV20-1,-,-,TRBJ2-7,SAPDTDREGYEQY
TRBV9,many,-,TRBJ2-3,ASSVTAGSADTQY
TRBV30,few,TRBD1,TRBJ2-3,ALERTGGADTQY
TRBV5-6,-,TRBD1,TRBJ2-3,ASTGQGARSTQY
TRBV19,many,-,TRBJ2-3,ASRQDFSTDTQY
TRBV19,many,-,TRBJ2-3,ASSLRDPGDTQY
TRBV20-1,many,-,TRBJ2-3,SAQKDLPRNTQY
TRBV10-1,few,TRBD2,TRBJ2-1,ASSESGGVRNEQF
TRBV7-9,many,TRBD1,TRBJ2-7,ASSLVGDRGVNEQY
TRBV18,once,TRBD1,TRBJ2-7,ASSQLQDRGGEQY
TRBV20-1,many,TRBD1,TRBJ2-1,SAKTGVDEQF
TRBV10-3,many,TRBD2,TRBJ2-2,AISAGGTNTGELF
TRBV6-2/TRBV6-3,many,TRBD2,TRBJ2-7,ASSYLGGRYEQY
TRBV29-1,many,TRBD1,TRBJ2-7,SVRGTGEPYEQY
TRBV5-1,many,TRBD1,TRBJ2-4,ASSYGQGVAKNIQY
TRBV6-1,many,TRBD2,TRBJ2-1,ASSEKRGGHNEQF
TRBV27,-,TRBD1,TRBJ1-6,ATAGQGNSPLH
TRBV30,many,-,TRBJ1-5,AWSDSGWSNQPQH
TRBV7-3,many,-,TRBJ2-2,ASSLTSGNTGELF
TRBV10-3,few,-,TRBJ2-3,AISTKGYSTDTQY
TRBV19,-,-,TRBJ2-7,ATRTTGYEQY
TRBV2,many,-,TRBJ2-1,ASSEAGAGKGLEQF
TRBV19,few,-,TRBJ1-2,ASGHNSNYGYT
TRBV21-1,many,-,TRBJ1-6,ASSKVSLPLH
TRBV27,many,-,TRBJ1-2,ASSLSRDTARSYGYT
TRBV5-1,many,TRBD2,TRBJ2-7,ASSSEAGGIYEQY
TRBV6-1,many,-,TRBJ1-5,ASRTDFNQPQH
TRBV18,-,TRBD1,TRBJ2-7,ASSPTDRGTEQY
TRBV24-1,many,-,TRBJ2-3,ATSGQTEDTQY
TRBV28,few,TRBD2,TRBJ2-1,ASSYPGLAGGVQF
TRBV6-2/TRBV6-3,-,TRBD1,TRBJ2-2,ASSTTGAAGELF
TRBV10-3,many,-,TRBJ1-2,AISRGSGYT
TRBV20-1,many,-,TRBJ2-5,SARVGVQETQY
TRBV10-3,many,-,TRBJ2-3,AINDASTDTQY
TRBV10-2,-,-,TRBJ2-3,ASSESTAGSTDTQY
TRBV20-1,many,-,TRBJ2-1,SANIGNTYNEQF
TRBV7-2,many,TRBD1,TRBJ1-2,ASSIDRGRGYGYT
TRBV29-1,many,TRBD2,TRBJ2-3,SVERASGPSTDTQY
TRBV12-3/TRBV12-4,-,-,TRBJ1-2,ASSQGTGYT
TRBV18,many,TRBD1,TRBJ1-3,ASSQPGQNSGNTIY
TRBV19,-,TRBD1,TRBJ1-2,ASTPGTGPYGYT
TRBV24-1,many,TRBD2,TRBJ2-1,ATSDLKSGRQDNEQF
TRBV5-4,few,TRBD2,TRBJ2-2,ASSLGPPGGTGELF
TRBV6-5,few,-,TRBJ2-2,ASSYSTPGTNTGELF